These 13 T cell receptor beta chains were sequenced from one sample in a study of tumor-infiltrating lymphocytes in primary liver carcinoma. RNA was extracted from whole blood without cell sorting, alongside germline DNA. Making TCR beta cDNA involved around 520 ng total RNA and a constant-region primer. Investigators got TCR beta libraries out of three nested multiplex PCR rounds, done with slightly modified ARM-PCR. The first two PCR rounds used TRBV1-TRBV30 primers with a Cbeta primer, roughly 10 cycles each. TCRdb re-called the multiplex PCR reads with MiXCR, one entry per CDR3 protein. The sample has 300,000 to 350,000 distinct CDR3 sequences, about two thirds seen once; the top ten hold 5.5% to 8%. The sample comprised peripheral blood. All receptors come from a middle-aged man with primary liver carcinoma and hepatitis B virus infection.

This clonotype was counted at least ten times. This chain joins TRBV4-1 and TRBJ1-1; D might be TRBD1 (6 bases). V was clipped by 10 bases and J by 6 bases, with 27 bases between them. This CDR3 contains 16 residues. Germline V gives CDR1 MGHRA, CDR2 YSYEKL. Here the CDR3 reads CATKKGIGGGGSEAFF. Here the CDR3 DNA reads TGCGCCACGAAGAAAGGAATTGGGGGCGGAGGCTCTGAAGCTTTCTTT.

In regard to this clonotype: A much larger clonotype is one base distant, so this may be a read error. The CDR3 DNA reads TGCGCCAGCAGCCATGACGGGAGCCACGAGCAGTACTTC. Protein product: CASSHDGSHEQYF. The chain carries TRBV4-1 and TRBJ2-7; D perhaps matches TRBD2 (6 bases). Trimming stripped 3 bases from V and 5 bases from J, with 11 bases between. CDR1 is MGHRA, CDR2 YSYEKL, per germline. The CDR3 contains 13 residues.

CDR3 DNA sequence: TGTGCCGACAGCCGAGAAAGGGGCACAGATACGCAGTATTTT. Residues: CADSRERGTDTQYF. The gene calls are TRBV11-2 and TRBJ2-3, with a possible D match to TRBD1 (5 bases). The CDR3 length is 14 residues. V shed 11 bases and J shed 1 base, with 16 bases lying between them. From germline, CDR1 is SGHAT and CDR2 FQNNGV.

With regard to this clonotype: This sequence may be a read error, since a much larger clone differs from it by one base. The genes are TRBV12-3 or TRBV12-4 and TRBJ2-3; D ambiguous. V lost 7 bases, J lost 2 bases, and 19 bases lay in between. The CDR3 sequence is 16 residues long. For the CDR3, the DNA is TGTGCCAGCACCCCCGTCGCGGTGTTTGACACAGATACGCAGTATTTT. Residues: CASTPVAVFDTDTQYF.

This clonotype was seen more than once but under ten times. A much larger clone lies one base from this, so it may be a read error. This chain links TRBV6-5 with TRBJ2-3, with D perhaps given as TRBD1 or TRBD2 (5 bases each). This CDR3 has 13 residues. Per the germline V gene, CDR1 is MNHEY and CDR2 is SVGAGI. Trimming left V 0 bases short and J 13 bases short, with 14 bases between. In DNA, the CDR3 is TGTGCCAGCAGTTACTCGTTGAGGGGTCGGGAGTATTTT. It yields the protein CASSYSLRGREYF.

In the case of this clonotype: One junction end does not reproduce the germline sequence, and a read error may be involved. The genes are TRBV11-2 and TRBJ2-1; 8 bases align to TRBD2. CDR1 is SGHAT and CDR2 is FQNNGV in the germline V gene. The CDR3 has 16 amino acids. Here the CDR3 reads CASSLVWSGRSYEQFF. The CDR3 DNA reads TGTGCCAGTAGCTTAGTTTGGAGCGGGAGATCCTATGAGCAGTTCTTC.

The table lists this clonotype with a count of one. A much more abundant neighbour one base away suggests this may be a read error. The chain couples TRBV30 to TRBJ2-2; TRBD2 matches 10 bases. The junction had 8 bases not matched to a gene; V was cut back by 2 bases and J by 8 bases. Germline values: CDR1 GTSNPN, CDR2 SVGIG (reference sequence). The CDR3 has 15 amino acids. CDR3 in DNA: TGTGCCTGGAGTTCCGAGTCTAGCGGGAGAGGGGAGCTGTTTTTT. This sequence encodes CAWSSESSGRGELFF.

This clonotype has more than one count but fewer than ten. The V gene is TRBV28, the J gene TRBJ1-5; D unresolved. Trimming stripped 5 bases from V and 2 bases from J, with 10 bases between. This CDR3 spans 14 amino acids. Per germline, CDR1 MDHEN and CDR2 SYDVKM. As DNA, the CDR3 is TGTGCCAGCAGTCGTAGAATGGGCAATCAGCCCCAGCATTTT. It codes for CASSRRMGNQPQHF.

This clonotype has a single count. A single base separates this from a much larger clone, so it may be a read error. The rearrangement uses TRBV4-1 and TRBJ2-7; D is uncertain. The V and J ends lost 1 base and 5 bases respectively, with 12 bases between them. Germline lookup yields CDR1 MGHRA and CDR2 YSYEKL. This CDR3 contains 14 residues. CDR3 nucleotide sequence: TGCGCCAGCAGCCAAGGCGAATGGTTCAACGAGCAGTACTTC. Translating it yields CASSQGEWFNEQYF.

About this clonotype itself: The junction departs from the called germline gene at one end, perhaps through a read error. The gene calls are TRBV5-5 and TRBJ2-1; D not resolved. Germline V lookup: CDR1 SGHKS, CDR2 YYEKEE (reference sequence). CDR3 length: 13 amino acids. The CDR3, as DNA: TGTGTCAGCAGCTTGGGCAGTTCTATTGAGCAGTTCTTC. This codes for CVSSLGSSIEQFF.

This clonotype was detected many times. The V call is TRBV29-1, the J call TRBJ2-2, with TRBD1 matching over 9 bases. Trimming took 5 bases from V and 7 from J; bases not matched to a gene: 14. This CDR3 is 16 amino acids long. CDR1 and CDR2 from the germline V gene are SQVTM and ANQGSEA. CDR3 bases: TGCAGCGTTCAACGGACGGGACAGGGTCGTGGCGGGGAGCTGTTTTTT. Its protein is CSVQRTGQGRGGELFF.

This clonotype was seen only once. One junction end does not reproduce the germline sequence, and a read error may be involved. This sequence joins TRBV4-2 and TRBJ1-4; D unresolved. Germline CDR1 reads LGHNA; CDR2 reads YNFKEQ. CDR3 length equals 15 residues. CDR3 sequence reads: CTSSQDEGSNEKLFF. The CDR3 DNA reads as TGTACCAGCAGCCAAGACGAAGGCAGTAATGAAAAATTGTTTTTT.

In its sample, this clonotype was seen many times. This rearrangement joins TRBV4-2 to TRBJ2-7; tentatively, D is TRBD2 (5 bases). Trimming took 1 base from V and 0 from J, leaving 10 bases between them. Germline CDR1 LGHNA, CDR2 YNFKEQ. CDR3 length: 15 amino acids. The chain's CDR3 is CASSQALGSSYEQYF. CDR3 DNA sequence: TGTGCCAGCAGCCAAGCTCTTGGGAGCTCCTACGAGCAGTACTTC.